These T cell receptor beta chains were read from a single sample in a study of T-cell memory formation after mild COVID-19. MiXCR was run by TCRdb on the 5' RACE reads, yielding one entry per CDR3 protein. Among 150,000 to 200,000 distinct CDR3 sequences, around a tenth were seen once, and the ten largest hold 3.5% to 4%. The sequenced material came from PBMCs or a T cell subset sorted from them (not recorded which). The source is a man aged 18 to 29 who had mild COVID-19 (a few samples of this study predate the infection). Cell type and time point are not known. Each CDR3 is given with its conserved first and last residue. D genes are given only for firm matches. Some rows mark clone size as missing; the rest say once, few, many or name a class of expanded clone.

V gene	J gene	D gene	clone size	CDR3 protein	CDR3 DNA
TRBV4-2	TRBJ1-1	.	.	CASSGGESFF	TGTGCCAGCAGCGGGGGGGAATCTTTCTTT
TRBV3-1	TRBJ2-4	.	.	CASSQGGHLAKNIQYF	TGTGCCAGCAGCCAAGGGGGGCATCTAGCCAAAAACATTCAGTACTTC
TRBV18	TRBJ2-1	.	.	CASSPVQGGHEQFF	TGTGCCAGCTCACCGGTACAGGGGGGGCATGAGCAGTTCTTC
TRBV11-2	TRBJ2-1	.	few	CASSPVRGSAYNEQFF	TGTGCCAGCAGCCCCGTGAGGGGGAGCGCCTACAATGAGCAGTTCTTC
TRBV5-5	TRBJ1-4	.	.	CASSLRGGNEKLFF	TGTGCCAGCAGCTTGAGGGGGGGAAATGAAAAACTGTTTTTT
TRBV7-2	TRBJ1-6	.	few	CASSPIGGDNSPLHF	TGTGCCAGCAGCCCCATAGGGGGAGATAATTCACCCCTCCACTTT
TRBV7-3	TRBJ2-1	.	.	CASSLSFRGDEQFF	TGTGCCAGCAGCTTAAGTTTCAGGGGCGATGAGCAGTTCTTC
TRBV9	TRBJ2-3	TRBD2	.	CASSVGLAGTDTQYF	TGTGCCAGCAGCGTAGGTCTAGCGGGCACAGATACGCAGTATTTT
TRBV5-1	TRBJ2-2	.	.	CATWGEANTGELFF	TGCGCCACCTGGGGGGAGGCGAACACCGGGGAGCTGTTTTTT
TRBV12-3/TRBV12-4	TRBJ2-3	.	.	CASSANPEGVDTQYF	TGTGCCAGCAGTGCGAACCCGGAGGGGGTTGATACGCAGTATTTT
TRBV10-3	TRBJ1-5	.	few	CAISESQGQPQHF	TGTGCCATCAGTGAGTCACAGGGTCAGCCCCAGCATTTT
TRBV7-2	TRBJ1-5	TRBD1	few	CASSLIWTGNQPQHF	TGTGCCAGCAGCCTCATCTGGACAGGGAATCAGCCCCAGCATTTT
TRBV7-2	TRBJ2-5	TRBD2	.	CASNGGAGGGPQETQYF	TGTGCCAGCAATGGGGGAGCGGGCGGGGGGCCCCAAGAGACCCAGTACTTC
TRBV12-3/TRBV12-4	TRBJ2-2	TRBD2	few	CASSGLAGGPGELFF	TGTGCCAGCAGTGGACTAGCGGGGGGGCCCGGGGAGCTGTTTTTT
TRBV11-3	TRBJ2-1	.	few	CASSLGPANEQFF	TGTGCCAGCAGCTTAGGCCCGGCCAATGAGCAGTTCTTC
TRBV5-1	TRBJ2-5	TRBD2	.	CASSGTAGGETQYF	TGCGCCAGCAGCGGGACAGCGGGGGGAGAGACCCAGTACTTC
TRBV23-1	TRBJ2-1	.	.	CASSQLRAPKKSSYNEQFF	TGCGCCAGCAGTCAACTAAGGGCCCCAAAAAAGAGCTCCTACAATGAGCAGTTCTTC
TRBV20-1	TRBJ2-3	.	few	CSDKVTGTNTDTQYF	TGCAGTGACAAAGTAACAGGGACTAACACAGATACGCAGTATTTT
TRBV12-3/TRBV12-4	TRBJ2-5	.	many	CASSLVPIRRETQYF	TGTGCCAGCAGTTTGGTTCCGATCCGGCGGGAGACCCAGTACTTC
TRBV6-5	TRBJ2-5	TRBD2	many	CASSQGATSTSGGLETQYF	TGTGCCAGCAGCCAGGGGGCCACCTCCACTAGCGGGGGTTTGGAGACCCAGTACTTC
TRBV3-1	TRBJ2-5	.	.	CASSGYQQETQYF	TGTGCCAGCAGCGGATACCAGCAAGAGACCCAGTACTTC
TRBV20-1	TRBJ2-2	.	few	CSARSTETGELFF	TGCAGTGCTAGGTCGACGGAGACCGGGGAGCTGTTTTTT
TRBV7-9	TRBJ2-3	TRBD1	few	CASSLQQGATDTQYF	TGTGCCAGCAGCTTACAACAGGGGGCGACAGATACGCAGTATTTT
TRBV12-3/TRBV12-4	TRBJ1-1	.	.	CASSLAGFRVGSNTEAFF	TGTGCCAGCAGTTTAGCGGGTTTTAGGGTGGGGTCGAACACTGAAGCTTTCTTT
TRBV7-3	TRBJ2-1	.	.	CASSLNPLIMGEQFF	TGTGCCAGCAGCTTAAATCCCCTGATCATGGGGGAGCAGTTCTTC
TRBV4-3	TRBJ1-5	.	.	CASSQDLLQPQPQHF	TGCGCCAGCAGCCAAGATCTCTTACAGCCCCAGCCCCAGCATTTT
TRBV4-3	TRBJ1-5	.	few	CASSQEAGNQPQHF	TGCGCCAGCAGCCAAGAAGCCGGGAATCAGCCCCAGCATTTT
TRBV7-2	TRBJ1-4	.	few	CASSLTAIPNEKLFF	TGTGCCAGCAGCCTAACAGCAATACCTAATGAAAAACTGTTTTTT
TRBV20-1	TRBJ1-1	.	few	CSARGGAANTEAFF	TGCAGTGCTAGAGGGGGGGCGGCGAACACTGAAGCTTTCTTT
TRBV11-2	TRBJ2-3	.	many	CASSLATPRYTQYF	TGTGCCAGCAGCTTAGCGACCCCTCGATATACGCAGTATTTT
TRBV7-9	TRBJ2-5	.	few	CASSLLGELQETQYF	TGTGCCAGCAGCTTACTTGGAGAATTACAAGAGACCCAGTACTTC
TRBV7-9	TRBJ1-4	TRBD1	.	CASSKGQGLEKLFF	TGTGCCAGCAGCAAGGGACAGGGTCTTGAAAAACTGTTTTTT
TRBV7-9	TRBJ2-6	.	many	CASSLGSVTPRAGANVLTF	TGTGCCAGCAGCTTAGGATCGGTGACTCCACGCGCTGGGGCCAACGTCCTGACTTTC
TRBV5-1	TRBJ1-4	TRBD1	.	CSSRATGGREKLFF	TGCTCCAGCCGGGCGACAGGGGGACGTGAAAAACTGTTTTTT
TRBV5-1	TRBJ2-2	TRBD2	.	CASSSGTPAGELFF	TGCGCCAGCAGCAGCGGGACTCCAGCCGGGGAGCTGTTTTTT
TRBV10-3	TRBJ2-7	TRBD1	.	CAISGTGTGAYEQYF	TGTGCCATCAGTGGTACCGGGACAGGGGCCTACGAGCAGTACTTC
TRBV6-2/TRBV6-3	TRBJ2-5	TRBD1	few	CASSYPGTGLETQYF	TGTGCCAGCAGTTACCCCGGGACAGGGTTGGAGACCCAGTACTTC
TRBV7-2	TRBJ1-3	.	many	CASSPRQVRSGNTIYF	TGTGCCAGCAGCCCCCGACAGGTTCGCTCTGGAAACACCATATATTTT
TRBV11-2	TRBJ1-5	.	few	CASSLGGSQPQHF	TGTGCCAGCAGCTTAGGCGGCAGTCAGCCCCAGCATTTT
TRBV12-3/TRBV12-4	TRBJ2-2	TRBD1	.	CASRGQTNTGELFF	TGTGCCAGCAGGGGACAGACGAACACCGGGGAGCTGTTTTTT
TRBV6-5	TRBJ1-5	.	.	CASSYSIPQGNQPQHF	TGTGCCAGCAGTTACTCGATTCCGCAGGGGAATCAGCCCCAGCATTTT
TRBV20-1	TRBJ2-6	.	.	CSARVHSGANVLTF	TGCAGTGCTAGGGTACACTCTGGGGCCAACGTCCTGACTTTC